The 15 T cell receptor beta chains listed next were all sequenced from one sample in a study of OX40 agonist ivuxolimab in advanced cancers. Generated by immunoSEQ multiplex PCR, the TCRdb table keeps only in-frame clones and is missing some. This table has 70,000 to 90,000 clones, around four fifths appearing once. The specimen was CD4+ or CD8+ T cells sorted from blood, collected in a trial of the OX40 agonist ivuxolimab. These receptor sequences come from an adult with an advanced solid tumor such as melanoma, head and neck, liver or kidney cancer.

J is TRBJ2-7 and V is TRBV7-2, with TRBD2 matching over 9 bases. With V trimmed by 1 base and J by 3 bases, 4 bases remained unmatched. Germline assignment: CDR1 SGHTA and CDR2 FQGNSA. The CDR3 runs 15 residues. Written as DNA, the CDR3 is TGTGCCAGCAGCTTAGTAGTTAGCGGGAGCTACGAGCAGTACTTC. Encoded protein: CASSLVVSGSYEQYF.

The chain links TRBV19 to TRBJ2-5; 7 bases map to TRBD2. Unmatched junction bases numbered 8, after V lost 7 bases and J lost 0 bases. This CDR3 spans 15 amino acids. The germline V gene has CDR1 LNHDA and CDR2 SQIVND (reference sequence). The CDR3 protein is CASKGRAGYQETQYF. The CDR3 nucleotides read TGTGCCAGTAAGGGGAGAGCGGGGTACCAAGAGACCCAGTACTTC.

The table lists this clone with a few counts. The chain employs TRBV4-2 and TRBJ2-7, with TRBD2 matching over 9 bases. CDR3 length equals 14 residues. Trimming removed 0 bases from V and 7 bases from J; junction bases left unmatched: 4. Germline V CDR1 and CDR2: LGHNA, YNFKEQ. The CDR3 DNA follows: TGTGCCAGCAGCCAAGATGCGGGAGGGCGGGAGCAGTACTTC. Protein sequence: CASSQDAGGREQYF.

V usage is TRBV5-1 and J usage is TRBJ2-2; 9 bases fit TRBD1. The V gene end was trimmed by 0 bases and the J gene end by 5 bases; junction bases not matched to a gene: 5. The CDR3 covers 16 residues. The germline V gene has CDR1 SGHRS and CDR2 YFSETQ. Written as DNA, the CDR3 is TGCGCCAGCAGCTTGGGCCCACAGGGGGCAACCGGGGAGCTGTTTTTT. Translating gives CASSLGPQGATGELFF.

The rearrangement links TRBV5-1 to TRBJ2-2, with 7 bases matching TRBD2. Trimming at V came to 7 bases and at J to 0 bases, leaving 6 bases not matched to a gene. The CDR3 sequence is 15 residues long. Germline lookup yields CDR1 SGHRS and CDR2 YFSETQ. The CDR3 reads CASSGTTANTGELFF. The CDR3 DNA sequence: TGCGCCAGCTCAGGGACTACCGCGAACACCGGGGAGCTGTTTTTT.

The CDR3 DNA reads TGTGCCAGCACAAGGGACAGGGGCACAGATACGCAGTATTTT. Its protein is CASTRDRGTDTQYF. The rearrangement joins TRBV2 to TRBJ2-3; 9 bases line up with TRBD1. CDR1 is SNHLY and CDR2 is FYNNEI in the germline V gene. The J segment lost 1 base and the V segment lost 7 bases, leaving 3 bases of the junction unmatched. This CDR3 has 14 amino acids. Full variable domain (remainder filled in from reference TRBV2 and TRBJ2-3): EPEVTQTPSHQVTQMGQEVILRCVPISNHLYFYWYRQILGQKVEFLVSFYNNEISEKSEIFDDQFSVERPDGSNFTLKIRSTKLEDSAMYFCASTRDRGTDTQYFGPGTRLTVL.

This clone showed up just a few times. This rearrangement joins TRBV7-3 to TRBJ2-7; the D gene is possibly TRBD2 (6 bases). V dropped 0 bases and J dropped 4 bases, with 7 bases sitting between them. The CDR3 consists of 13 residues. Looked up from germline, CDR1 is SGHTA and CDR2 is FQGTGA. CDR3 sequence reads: CASSLTGGYEQYF. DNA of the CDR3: TGTGCCAGCAGCTTAACAGGAGGGTACGAGCAGTACTTC.

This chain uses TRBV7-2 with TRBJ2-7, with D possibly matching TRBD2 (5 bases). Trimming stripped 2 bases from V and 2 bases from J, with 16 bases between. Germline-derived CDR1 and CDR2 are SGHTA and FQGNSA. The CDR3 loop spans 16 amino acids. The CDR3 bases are TGTGCCAGCAGCTTATATGCCGGCGGGCTGCCCTACGAGCAGTACTTC. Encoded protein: CASSLYAGGLPYEQYF.

In DNA form, the CDR3 reads TGTGCCTGGAGTATTACAGGGGGATATGGCTACACCTTC. Protein sequence: CAWSITGGYGYTF. The chain carries TRBV30 and TRBJ1-2, with 8 bases aligning to TRBD1. V lost 2 bases to trimming and J lost 5 bases; unmatched junction nucleotides: 4. The CDR3 is 13 residues long. Germline CDR1 reads GTSNPN; CDR2 reads SVGIG (reference sequence).

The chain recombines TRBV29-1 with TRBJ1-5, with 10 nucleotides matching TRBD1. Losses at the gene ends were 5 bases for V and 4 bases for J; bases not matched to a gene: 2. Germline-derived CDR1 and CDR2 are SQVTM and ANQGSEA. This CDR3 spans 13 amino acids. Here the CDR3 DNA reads TGCAGCGTTCGGACAGGGGGTAATCAGCCCCAGCATTTT. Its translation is CSVRTGGNQPQHF. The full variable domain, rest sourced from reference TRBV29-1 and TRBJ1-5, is SAVISQKPSRDICQRGTSLTIQCQVDSQVTMMFWYRQQPGQSLTLIATANQGSEATYESGFVIDKFPISRPNLTFSTLTVSNMSPEDSSIYLCSVRTGGNQPQHFGDGTRLSIL.

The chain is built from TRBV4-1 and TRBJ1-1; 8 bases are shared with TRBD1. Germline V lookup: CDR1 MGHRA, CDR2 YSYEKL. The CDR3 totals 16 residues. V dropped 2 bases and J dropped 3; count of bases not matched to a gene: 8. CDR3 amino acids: CASSQLRGQADTEAFF. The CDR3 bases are TGCGCCAGCAGCCAATTGAGGGGACAGGCCGACACTGAAGCTTTCTTT.

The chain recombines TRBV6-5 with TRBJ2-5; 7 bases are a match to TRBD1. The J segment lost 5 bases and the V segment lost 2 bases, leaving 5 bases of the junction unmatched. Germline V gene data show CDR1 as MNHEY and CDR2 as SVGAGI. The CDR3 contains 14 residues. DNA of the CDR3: TGTGCCAGCAGTTACAGGACAGGCGGGGAGACCCAGTACTTC. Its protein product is CASSYRTGGETQYF.

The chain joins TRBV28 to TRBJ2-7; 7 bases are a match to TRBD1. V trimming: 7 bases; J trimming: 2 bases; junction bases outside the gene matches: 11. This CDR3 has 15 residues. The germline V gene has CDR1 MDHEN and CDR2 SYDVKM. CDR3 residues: CASTTTGTVAYEQYF. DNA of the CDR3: TGTGCCAGCACCACCACCGGGACAGTGGCCTACGAGCAGTACTTC.

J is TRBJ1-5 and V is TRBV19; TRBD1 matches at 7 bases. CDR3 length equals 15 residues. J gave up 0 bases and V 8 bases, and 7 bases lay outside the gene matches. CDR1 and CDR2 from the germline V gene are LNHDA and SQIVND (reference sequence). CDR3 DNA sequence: TGTGCCAGTGAAGTGACAGGGTATAGCAATCAGCCCCAGCATTTT. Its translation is CASEVTGYSNQPQHF.

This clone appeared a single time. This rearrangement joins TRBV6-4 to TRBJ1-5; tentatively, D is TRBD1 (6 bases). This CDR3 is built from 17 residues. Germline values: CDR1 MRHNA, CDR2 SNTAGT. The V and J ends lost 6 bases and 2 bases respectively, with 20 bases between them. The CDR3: CASRARTEEECNQPQHF. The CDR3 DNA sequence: TGTGCCAGCAGAGCCAGGACAGAGGAAGAGTGCAATCAGCCCCAGCATTTT.